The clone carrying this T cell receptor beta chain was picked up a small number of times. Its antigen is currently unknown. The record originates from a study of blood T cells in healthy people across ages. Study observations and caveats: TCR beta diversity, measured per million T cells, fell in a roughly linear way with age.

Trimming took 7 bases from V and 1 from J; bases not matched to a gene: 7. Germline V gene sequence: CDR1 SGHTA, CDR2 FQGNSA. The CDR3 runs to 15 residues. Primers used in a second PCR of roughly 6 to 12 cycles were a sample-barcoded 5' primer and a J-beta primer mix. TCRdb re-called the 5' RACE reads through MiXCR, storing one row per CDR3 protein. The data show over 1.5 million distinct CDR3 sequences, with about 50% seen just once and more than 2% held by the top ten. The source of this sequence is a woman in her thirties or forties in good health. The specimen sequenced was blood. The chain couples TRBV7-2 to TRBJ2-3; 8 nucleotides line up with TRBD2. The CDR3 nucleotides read TGTGCCAGCATCCGACTGACTAGCGGCACAGATACGCAGTATTTT. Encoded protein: CASIRLTSGTDTQYF. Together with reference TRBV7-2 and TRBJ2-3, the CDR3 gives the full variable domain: GAGVSQSPSNKVTEKGKDVELRCDPISGHTALYWYRQSLGQGLEFLIYFQGNSAPDKSGLPSDRFSAERTGGSVSTLTIQRTQQEDSAVYLCASIRLTSGTDTQYFGPGTRLTVL.